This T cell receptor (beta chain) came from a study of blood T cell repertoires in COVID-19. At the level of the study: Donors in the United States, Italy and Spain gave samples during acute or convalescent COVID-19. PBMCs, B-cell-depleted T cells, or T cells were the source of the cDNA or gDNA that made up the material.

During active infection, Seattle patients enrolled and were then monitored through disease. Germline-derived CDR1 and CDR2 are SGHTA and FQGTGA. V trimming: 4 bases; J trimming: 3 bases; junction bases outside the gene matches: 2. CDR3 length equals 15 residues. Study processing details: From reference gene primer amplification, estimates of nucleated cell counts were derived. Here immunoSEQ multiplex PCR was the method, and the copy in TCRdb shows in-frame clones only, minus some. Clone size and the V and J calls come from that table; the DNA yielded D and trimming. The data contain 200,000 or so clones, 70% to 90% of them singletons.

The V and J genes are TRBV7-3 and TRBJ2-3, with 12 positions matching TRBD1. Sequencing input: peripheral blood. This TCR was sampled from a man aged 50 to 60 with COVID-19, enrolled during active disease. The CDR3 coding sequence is TGTGCCAGCAGCTGGGGACAGGGGGCGACAGATACGCAGTATTTT. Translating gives CASSWGQGATDTQYF.